One T cell receptor (beta chain) is described in this entry. The antigen remains undetermined. The data were obtained in a study of a mutant IDH1 vaccine in newly diagnosed glioma. Germline V gene sequence: CDR1 SEHNR, CDR2 FQNEAQ (reference sequence). Trimming left V 1 base short and J 1 base short, with 7 bases between. CDR3 length: 15 amino acids. Profiling relied on immunoSEQ multiplex PCR, and the TCRdb table lists in-frame clones only, not all of them. The repertoire includes about 50,000 clones, roughly 80% of them detected once, and about 7.2% sits in the top ten. The time point was: week 5, during vaccination. Each dose of the vaccine consisted of 300 ug of mutant IDH1 20-mer peptide, with topical imiquimod.

This chain connects TRBV7-9 to TRBJ1-4; D perhaps matches TRBD1 (5 bases). The sequencing here drew on PBMCs, taken from a glioma patient whose treatment included an IDH1 peptide vaccine. This clonotype was sampled from a woman aged 45-60 years with glioma. CDR3 residues: CASSLEGVTNEKLFF. CDR3 nucleotides: TGTGCCAGCAGCTTAGAAGGGGTAACTAATGAAAAACTGTTTTTT.